This T cell receptor beta chain came from a study of shared clonotypes between healthy human individuals. About the research overall: The plates for each donor numbered three CD4 naive, three CD4 memory, two CD8 naive and one CD8 memory. Findings of the study overall: Approximately 5% of naive CD4 clonotypes were shared across a few donors. Blood alone was sampled, and tissue repertoires likely differ.

Germline CDR1 is MNHNY and CDR2 is SVGAGI (reference sequence). Trimming took 6 bases from V and 2 from J; bases not matched to a gene: 7. The CDR3 has 15 amino acids. Of note for this clone: Its cognate antigen is unknown.

About 30,000 T cell genomes (approximately 210 ng DNA) went into each sorted-subset replicate. Assay: immunoSEQ multiplex PCR; the TCRdb copy retains only in-frame clones and omits some. This sample yields approximately 940,000 clones, of which approximately 76% are seen a single time; about 1.5% belongs to the top ten. This sequence joins TRBV6-6 and TRBJ2-1, with 7 bases lining up with TRBD1. Material for sequencing was memory CD4+ T cells sorted from blood. Subset in this sample: CD45RA-negative fraction. The sequence was collected from a man aged 18 to 30 in good health. In DNA, the CDR3 is TGTGCCAGCAGCCGTGACAGGGAGACCTACAATGAGCAGTTCTTC. Translating gives CASSRDRETYNEQFF.